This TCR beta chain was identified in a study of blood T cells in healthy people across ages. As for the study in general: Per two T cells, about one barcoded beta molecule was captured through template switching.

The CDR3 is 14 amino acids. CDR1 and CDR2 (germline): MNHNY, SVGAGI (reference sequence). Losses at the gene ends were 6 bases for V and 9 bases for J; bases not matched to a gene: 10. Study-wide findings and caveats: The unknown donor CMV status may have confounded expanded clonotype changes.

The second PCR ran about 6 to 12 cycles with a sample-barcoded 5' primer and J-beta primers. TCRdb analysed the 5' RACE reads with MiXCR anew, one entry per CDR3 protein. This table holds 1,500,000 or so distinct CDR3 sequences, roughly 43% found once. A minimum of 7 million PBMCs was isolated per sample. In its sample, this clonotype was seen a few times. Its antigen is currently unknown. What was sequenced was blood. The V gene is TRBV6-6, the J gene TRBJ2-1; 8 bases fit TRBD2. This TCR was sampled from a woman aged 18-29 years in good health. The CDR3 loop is CASRLAGRTREQFF. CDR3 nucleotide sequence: TGTGCCAGCAGATTAGCGGGAAGGACCCGTGAGCAGTTCTTC.